The 23 T cell receptor beta chains in this list originate from one sample, sequenced in a study of blood T cells in healthy people across ages. Next came a second PCR, run for 7 to 11 cycles, which used a sample-barcoded 5' primer along with a J-beta primer mix. MiXCR, applied by TCRdb to the 5' RACE reads, yields one record per CDR3 protein. The table includes some 860,000 distinct CDR3 sequences, around 50% detected once. What was sequenced was blood. The receptors stem from a man aged 40-49 years in good health.

V gene TRBV7-2 combines with J gene TRBJ2-5, with 9 bases matching TRBD2. The CDR3 is 16 residues long. The junction had 7 bases not matched to a gene; V was cut back by 2 bases and J by 3 bases. Per germline, CDR1 SGHTA and CDR2 FQGNSA. The chain's CDR3 is CASSLSGTSPKETQYF. The CDR3 DNA reads TGTGCCAGCAGCTTATCTGGGACTAGCCCCAAAGAGACCCAGTACTTC.

This chain links TRBV4-3 with TRBJ2-7; a weak D match, TRBD1 (6 bases). Germline CDR1 LGHNA, CDR2 YSLEER. The CDR3 runs to 14 residues. V was clipped by 5 bases and J by 7 bases, with 18 bases between them. The CDR3 bases are TGCGCCAGCAGCACTCAATTACAGGGAAATGAGCAGTACTTC. Its protein is CASSTQLQGNEQYF.

This chain joins TRBV6-2 or TRBV6-3 and TRBJ1-5; 7 bases line up with TRBD1. There are 17 residues in the CDR3. V trimming: 0 bases; J trimming: 1 base; junction bases outside the gene matches: 6. Germline lookup yields CDR1 MNHEY and CDR2 SVGEGT. In nucleotides, the CDR3 is TGTGCCAGCAGTTACTCCCAGACAGGGAAAAGCAATCAGCCCCAGCATTTT. Translation gives CASSYSQTGKSNQPQHF.

The V call is TRBV7-9, the J call TRBJ2-3, with D perhaps TRBD1 (5 bases). CDR1 and CDR2 (germline): SEHNR, FQNEAQ (reference sequence). Between the trimmed V and J ends, which lost 7 bases and 4 bases, there was a span of 18 bases. The CDR3 is 15 residues long. The CDR3 region has the DNA TGTGCCAGCATAGTTAACAACTTAGGGGCAGATACGCAGTATTTT. Translated: CASIVNNLGADTQYF.

V gene TRBV13 combines with J gene TRBJ1-1; TRBD1 is a possible D gene (6 bases). The germline V gene encodes CDR1 PRHDT and CDR2 FYEKMQ (reference sequence). The CDR3 loop spans 14 amino acids. Trimming shortened V by 5 bases and J by 6 bases, and 16 bases separated the two germline ends. The CDR3 DNA sequence: TGTGCCAGCAGCGACAGACAGGCAGGATCTGAAGCTTTCTTT. It yields the protein CASSDRQAGSEAFF.

This clonotype was counted a few times. The chain has TRBV5-6 and TRBJ2-5; D uncertain. The J call is uncertain, as TRBJ2-7 better fits the DNA end. The CDR3 extends over 14 amino acids. Germline loops: CDR1 SGHDT, CDR2 YYEEEE. In nucleotides, the CDR3 is TGTGCCAGCAGCTTGGGGCAGAACCCTTACGAGCAGTACTTC. This translates into CASSLGQNPYEQYF.

Only a few counts were recorded for this clonotype. This chain joins TRBV6-6 and TRBJ1-4, with TRBD1 identical over 7 bases. This CDR3 has 16 amino acids. CDR1 is MNHNY and CDR2 is SVGAGI in the germline V gene (reference sequence). With V trimmed by 3 bases and J by 0 bases, 4 bases remained unmatched. CDR3 in DNA: TGTGCCAGCAGTTATCGAACAGGGGCAACTAATGAAAAACTGTTTTTT. It encodes CASSYRTGATNEKLFF.

The sample holds a few counts of this clonotype. The V gene is TRBV7-2, the J gene TRBJ2-7; D possibly matches TRBD1 or TRBD2 (5 bases each). Germline V lookup: CDR1 SGHTA, CDR2 FQGNSA. V gave up 4 bases and J gave up 3 bases, with 16 bases separating them. The CDR3 loop spans 15 amino acids. The CDR3 spells CASSSWVGDDYEQYF. The CDR3 DNA reads TGTGCCAGCAGCTCATGGGTGGGGGATGACTACGAGCAGTACTTC.

This clonotype appeared a single time. The junction departs from the called germline gene at one end, perhaps through a read error. The chain employs TRBV9 and TRBJ2-5, with D tentatively TRBD2 (6 bases). This CDR3 is built from 14 residues. Germline loops: CDR1 SGDLS, CDR2 YYNGEE. In DNA, the CDR3 is TGTGCCGGCAGCGTAGGGACTCACCAAGAGACCCAGTACTTC. Protein: CAGSVGTHQETQYF.

The rearrangement links TRBV20-1 to TRBJ2-5, with D maybe TRBD2 (5 bases). The closer fit of TRBJ2-7 to the DNA end suggests the J call may be wrong. The CDR3 length is 13 residues. Germline V gene data show CDR1 as DFQATT and CDR2 as SNEGSKA (reference sequence). CDR3: CSAQRTGFYEQYF. Written as DNA, the CDR3 is TGCAGTGCTCAAAGGACTGGCTTCTACGAGCAGTACTTC.

This clonotype was found once. The chain uses TRBV7-9 and TRBJ2-4, with a weak D call TRBD1 (6 bases). The assigned J gene may be wrong: the sequence end matches TRBJ2-7 better. CDR1 and CDR2 (germline): SEHNR, FQNEAQ (reference sequence). The CDR3 consists of 14 residues. The CDR3 region has the DNA TGTGCCAGCAGCCAACAGGGTCTTGTGAACGAGCAGTACTTC. Translation: CASSQQGLVNEQYF.

V usage is TRBV5-1 and J usage is TRBJ2-7; 13 positions match TRBD2. Germline CDR1 and CDR2: SGHRS and YFSETQ. The CDR3 consists of 17 residues. The trim removed 2 bases at V and 6 bases at J, leaving 11 bases unmatched. CDR3 in amino acids: CASSFLGGLAGAREQYF. DNA of the CDR3: TGCGCCAGCAGCTTCCTTGGAGGACTAGCGGGAGCTCGCGAGCAGTACTTC.

The V and J genes are TRBV7-6 and TRBJ2-1; tentatively, D is TRBD1 (6 bases). V lost 3 bases to trimming and J lost 8 bases, with 17 bases between them. The CDR3 runs 15 residues. Germline-derived CDR1 and CDR2 are SGHVS and FNYEAQ. CDR3 residues: CASSFFGRGSDEQFF. The DNA for the CDR3 is TGTGCCAGCAGCTTTTTCGGCAGGGGTAGTGATGAGCAGTTCTTC. The variable domain in full, completed from reference TRBV7-6 and TRBJ2-1, reads GAGVSQSPRYKVTKRGQDVALRCDPISGHVSLYWYRQALGQGPEFLTYFNYEAQQDKSGLPNDRFSAERPEGSISTLTIQRTEQRDSAMYRCASSFFGRGSDEQFFGPGTRLTVL.

This clonotype was seen ten or more times. V is TRBV5-1 and J is TRBJ2-7; 7 nucleotides align to TRBD1. The V gene's germline CDR1 is SGHRS and CDR2 YFSETQ. The CDR3 consists of 12 residues. V dropped 8 bases and J dropped 2; count of bases not matched to a gene: 4. The CDR3 loop is CARGQMTYEQYF. The CDR3 DNA reads as TGCGCCAGGGGACAGATGACCTACGAGCAGTACTTC.

V usage is TRBV20-1 and J usage is TRBJ1-4; possibly TRBD1 for D (5 bases). V was pared by 0 bases and J by 4 bases, with 15 bases between. The CDR3 contains 16 residues. From germline, CDR1 is DFQATT and CDR2 SNEGSKA (reference sequence). The CDR3 sequence: CSAREGLGGGNEKLFF. DNA for the CDR3: TGCAGTGCTAGAGAGGGGCTCGGGGGGGGTAATGAAAAACTGTTTTTT.

V usage is TRBV5-1 and J usage is TRBJ1-6, with 8 bases that match TRBD1. This CDR3 region has 14 residues. V gave up 0 bases and J gave up 10 bases; unmatched junction bases: 3. Germline CDR1 reads SGHRS; CDR2 reads YFSETQ. The CDR3 DNA is TGCGCCAGCAGCTTGGGCAGGGGGCAATCACCCCTCCACTTT. Translating it yields CASSLGRGQSPLHF.

The chain recombines TRBV27 with TRBJ2-5; 7 nucleotides match TRBD1. The J call is in doubt because the DNA end fits TRBJ2-7 better. CDR3 length: 13 amino acids. Germline V gene lookup returns CDR1 MNHEY and CDR2 SMNVEV (reference sequence). Written as DNA, the CDR3 is TGTGCCAGCAGTCCCGGGACAGAGGTCGAGCAGTACTTC. This encodes CASSPGTEVEQYF.

This clonotype was counted a single time. This rearrangement joins TRBV25-1 to TRBJ1-1; D might be TRBD1 (5 bases). The germline V gene encodes CDR1 MGHDK and CDR2 SYGVNS. Trimming removed 1 base at V and 6 bases at J, with 18 bases between. The CDR3 loop spans 16 amino acids. For the CDR3, the DNA is TGTGCCAGCAGTGAATGGGGGGTCCCGGCGGGGTCTGAAGCTTTCTTT. This sequence encodes CASSEWGVPAGSEAFF.

The chain links TRBV6-2 or TRBV6-3 to TRBJ1-2; 9 nucleotides line up with TRBD1. Germline lookup yields CDR1 MNHEY and CDR2 SVGEGT. The CDR3 extends over 13 amino acids. The V gene end was trimmed by 8 bases and the J gene end by 4 bases; junction bases not matched to a gene: 5. The CDR3 protein is CASGDRERYGYTF. The CDR3 nucleotides read TGTGCCAGCGGGGACAGGGAACGCTATGGCTACACCTTC.

About this clonotype itself: One end of the junction does not line up with germline, which may come from a read error. The rearrangement joins TRBV6-5 to TRBJ2-3, with 10 bases identical to TRBD2. The length of the CDR3 is 14 residues. Per germline, CDR1 MNHEY and CDR2 SVGAGI. Here the CDR3 reads CASASGGRTDTQYF. CDR3 nucleotide sequence: TGCGCCAGCGCTAGCGGGGGCCGCACAGATACGCAGTATTTT.

This clonotype turned up a few times. The chain links TRBV29-1 to TRBJ2-1, with 12 bases matching TRBD2. This CDR3 is built from 17 residues. Per the germline V gene, CDR1 is SQVTM and CDR2 is ANQGSEA. Unmatched junction bases numbered 10, after V lost 0 bases and J lost 7 bases. The chain's CDR3 is CSVEERGLAGRRNEQFF. DNA for the CDR3: TGCAGCGTTGAAGAAAGAGGACTAGCGGGACGGAGGAATGAGCAGTTCTTC.

This chain's CDR3 is CASSHGPRQDTQYF. In DNA form, the CDR3 reads TGTGCCAGCAGCCACGGCCCCCGTCAAGATACGCAGTATTTT. V is TRBV27 and J is TRBJ2-3, with no clear D. Trimming shortened V by 6 bases and J by 5 bases, and 15 bases separated the two germline ends. Per germline, CDR1 MNHEY and CDR2 SMNVEV (reference sequence). The CDR3 contains 14 residues.

This sequence joins TRBV20-1 and TRBJ2-1, with 9 bases identical to TRBD2. Per the germline V gene, CDR1 is DFQATT and CDR2 is SNEGSKA (reference sequence). The junction had 5 bases not matched to a gene; V was cut back by 3 bases and J by 2 bases. The CDR3 loop spans 15 amino acids. CDR3 amino acids: CSARSVAGAYNEQFF. CDR3 bases: TGCAGTGCTAGGTCTGTAGCGGGGGCCTACAATGAGCAGTTCTTC.